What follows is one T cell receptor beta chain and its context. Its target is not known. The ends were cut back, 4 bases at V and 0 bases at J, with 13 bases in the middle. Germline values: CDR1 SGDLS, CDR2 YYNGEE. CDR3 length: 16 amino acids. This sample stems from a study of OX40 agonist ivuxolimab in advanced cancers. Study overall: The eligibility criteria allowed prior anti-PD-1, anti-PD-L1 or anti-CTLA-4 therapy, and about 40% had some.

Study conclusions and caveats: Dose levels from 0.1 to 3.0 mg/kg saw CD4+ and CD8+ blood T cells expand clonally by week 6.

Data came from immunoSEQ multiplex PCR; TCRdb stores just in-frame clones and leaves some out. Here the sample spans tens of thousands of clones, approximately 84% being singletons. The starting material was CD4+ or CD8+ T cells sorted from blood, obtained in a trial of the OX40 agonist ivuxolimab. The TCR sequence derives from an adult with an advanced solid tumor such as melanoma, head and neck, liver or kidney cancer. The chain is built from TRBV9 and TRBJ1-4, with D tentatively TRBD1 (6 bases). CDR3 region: CASSKEGVATNEKLFF. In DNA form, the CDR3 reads TGTGCCAGCAGCAAGGAGGGGGTCGCAACTAATGAAAAACTGTTTTTT.